This is a list of T cell receptor beta chains from one sample in a study of blood T cell repertoires in COVID-19. Here immunoSEQ multiplex PCR was the method, and the copy in TCRdb shows in-frame clones only, minus some. The repertoire consists of about 200,000 clones, with roughly nine tenths occurring once and the leading ten covering 2% to 2.5%. Specimen: PBMCs or T cells enriched from blood (not recorded which). The receptors were sampled from a woman in her forties with acute COVID-19. CDR3s include the opening cysteine and the closing phenylalanine or tryptophan. A D gene is named only where the DNA matches it firmly. Clone size is not always given. Where it is, it says once, few, many or a class for expanded clones.

cdr3_aa cdr3_nt clone_size j_call v_call d_call
CASRAQGRREKLFF TGTGCCAGCAGGGCTCAGGGGAGACGAGAAAAACTGTTTTTT . TRBJ1-4 TRBV2 .
CASSLGGLAGEDTQYF TGTGCCAGCAGCTTAGGAGGTCTAGCGGGAGAAGATACGCAGTATTTT . TRBJ2-3 TRBV7-2 TRBD2
CASSLPGTGVHEQYF TGTGCCAGCAGTCTTCCCGGGACAGGGGTCCACGAGCAGTACTTC . TRBJ2-7 TRBV2 TRBD1
CASSQASIHLPGQEGGYTF TGTGCCAGCAGTCAGGCCTCCATCCATCTTCCGGGACAGGAAGGGGGCTACACCTTC . TRBJ1-2 TRBV2 TRBD1
CASGLGTGNTEAFF TGTGCTAGTGGTTTGGGGACAGGTAACACTGAAGCTTTCTTT . TRBJ1-1 TRBV12-5 TRBD1
CASSSGLAAETQYF TGTGCCAGCAGCTCGGGACTAGCGGCAGAGACCCAGTACTTC once TRBJ2-5 TRBV11-1 TRBD2
CASSSRQGTSANLGTQYF TGTGCCAGCAGCTCCCGCCAGGGGACTAGCGCGAACCTAGGAACCCAGTACTTC once TRBJ2-5 TRBV7-6 TRBD2
CASSQNSEQFF TGTGCCAGCAGCCAAAACAGTGAGCAGTTCTTC once TRBJ2-1 TRBV7-9 .
CAISESTGSPDNEQFF TGTGCCATCAGTGAGTCGACCGGGAGCCCAGACAATGAGCAGTTCTTC . TRBJ2-1 TRBV10-3 .
CASRAGTGGYTF TGTGCCAGCAGGGCCGGGACAGGGGGCTACACCTTC . TRBJ1-2 TRBV6-4 TRBD1